These 21 T cell receptor beta chains originate from one sample sequenced in a study of T cells after yellow fever vaccination. Each CDR3 protein gets one entry after TCRdb re-called the 5' RACE reads with MiXCR. This sample has about 330,000 distinct CDR3 sequences, with roughly 8.3% found just once. This sample comprised PBMCs, obtained approximately 47 days after the first yellow fever vaccination. The origin of the receptors is a man between 18 and 35 years old who received the YFV17D yellow fever vaccine.

This clonotype has only a few counts. The V gene is TRBV11-1, the J gene TRBJ2-7; D is tentatively TRBD1 or TRBD2 (6 bases each). Trimming took off 5 bases at V and 0 bases at J, with 26 bases between the two ends. This CDR3 region has 19 residues. Per germline, CDR1 SGHAT and CDR2 FQDESV (reference sequence). CDR3 DNA: TGTGCCAGCAGCCAATCTACCGTTATTTCGGGGGCTACCTCCTACGAGCAGTACTTC. Translation gives CASSQSTVISGATSYEQYF.

The chain has TRBV20-1 and TRBJ2-1, with a weak D call TRBD2 (7 bases). V shed 5 bases and J shed 4 bases, with 15 bases lying between them. CDR1 is DFQATT and CDR2 is SNEGSKA in the germline V gene (reference sequence). There are 14 residues in the CDR3. CDR3 sequence: CSALWGGAYNEQFF. Written as DNA, the CDR3 is TGCAGTGCTTTGTGGGGGGGGGCTTACAATGAGCAGTTCTTC.

CDR3 sequence: CASSQDSGDNRGWAEQFF. The CDR3 bases are TGTGCCAGCAGCCAAGATTCGGGGGACAACAGGGGCTGGGCTGAGCAGTTCTTC. This chain uses TRBV4-2 with TRBJ2-1; the D gene is possibly TRBD1 (7 bases). CDR1 is LGHNA, CDR2 YNFKEQ, per germline. The CDR3 length is 18 residues. V shed 0 bases and J shed 9 bases, with 24 bases lying between them.

This clonotype was recorded a few times. This chain joins TRBV18 and TRBJ1-5; D unresolved. This CDR3 comprises 12 residues. V was trimmed by 4 bases and J by 7 bases, leaving 8 bases between them. Germline V lookup: CDR1 KGHSH, CDR2 LQKENI. Here the CDR3 reads CASSLYEQPQHF. DNA for the CDR3: TGTGCCAGCTCACTCTACGAGCAGCCCCAGCATTTT.

The sample holds a few counts of this clonotype. J is TRBJ1-5 and V is TRBV6-1, with D unclear. Germline V gene lookup returns CDR1 MNHNS and CDR2 SASEGT. CDR3 length: 13 residues. Trimming removed 8 bases at V and 3 bases at J, with 11 bases between. CDR3 loop: CASSPDPNQPQHF. CDR3 nucleotide sequence: TGTGCCAGCTCACCGGACCCCAATCAGCCCCAGCATTTT.

This clonotype was observed many times. The V and J genes are TRBV20-1 and TRBJ2-5; the D is unclear. The germline V gene encodes CDR1 DFQATT and CDR2 SNEGSKA (reference sequence). The CDR3 is made up of 13 amino acids. Trimming removed 3 bases at V and 5 bases at J, with 13 bases between. The CDR3, as DNA: TGCAGTGCTAGTCTTCCAGATCCGGAGACCCAGTACTTC. It specifies CSASLPDPETQYF.

This clonotype has just a few counts. CDR3 sequence (DNA): TGTGCCAGCAGTTTAGTCGGGGAGAGCAATCAGCCCCAGCATTTT. Protein sequence: CASSLVGESNQPQHF. This chain connects TRBV27 to TRBJ1-5; D is ambiguous. From germline, CDR1 is MNHEY and CDR2 SMNVEV (reference sequence). This CDR3 spans 15 amino acids. V was clipped by 2 bases and J by 1 base, with 9 bases between them.

This clonotype was observed a handful of times. The chain carries TRBV21-1 and TRBJ2-7; TRBD2 was called by the table and not checked on the DNA. TRBV21-1 is deemed a pseudogene. This CDR3 has 11 residues. CDR3 coding DNA: TGTGCCACCAAGCGGGGCTGCGAGCAGTACGTC. Protein product: CATKRGCEQYV.

V and J are TRBV20-1 and TRBJ1-6; D gene unclear. This CDR3 comprises 13 residues. Germline CDR1 DFQATT, CDR2 SNEGSKA (reference sequence). Deletions cut 0 bases from V and 9 bases from J, with 9 bases between. CDR3 in amino acids: CSARDDRRSPLHF. As DNA, the CDR3 is TGCAGTGCTAGAGATGATCGGCGTTCACCCCTCCACTTT.

This clonotype was observed a handful of times. The chain joins TRBV29-1 to TRBJ1-1; TRBD1 might be the D (5 bases). The CDR3 is 12 residues long. CDR1 is SQVTM and CDR2 is ANQGSEA in the germline V gene. V was clipped by 3 bases and J by 2 bases, with 7 bases between them. CDR3 protein: CSVERGNTEAFF. The CDR3 DNA follows: TGCAGCGTTGAGAGGGGAAACACTGAAGCTTTCTTT.

The gene calls are TRBV20-1 and TRBJ1-5; D might be TRBD1 (5 bases). The germline gives CDR1 DFQATT, CDR2 SNEGSKA (reference sequence). This CDR3 is 15 amino acids long. V was trimmed by 4 bases and J by 3 bases, leaving 16 bases between them. CDR3 sequence reads: CSAMDMGGDNQPQHF. CDR3 sequence (DNA): TGCAGTGCTATGGATATGGGGGGGGACAATCAGCCCCAGCATTTT.

The table lists this clonotype with a count of one. The chain joins TRBV12-3 or TRBV12-4 to TRBJ1-1, with a tentative D call TRBD1 (5 bases). This CDR3 comprises 14 residues. Trimming removed 3 bases from V and 5 bases from J, with 13 bases in between. The CDR3 nucleotides read TGTGCCAGCAGTTTGGGAGACAGTGGGACTGAAGCTTTCTTT. This encodes CASSLGDSGTEAFF.

The chain links TRBV6-2 or TRBV6-3 to TRBJ2-5, with TRBD1 matching 8 bases. CDR1 is MNHEY, CDR2 SVGEGT, per germline. J was trimmed by 1 base and V by 5 bases; bases with no gene match: 12. The CDR3 covers 17 residues. CDR3 DNA: TGTGCCAGCAGTATAATCTCCGGGACAGGTTTCCAAGAGACCCAGTACTTC. Translated, it gives CASSIISGTGFQETQYF.

The genes are TRBV6-2 or TRBV6-3 and TRBJ2-4, with D maybe TRBD1 (6 bases). The V gene lost 3 bases and the J gene lost 0 bases, with 24 bases spanning the gap. CDR1 and CDR2 from the germline V gene are MNHEY and SVGEGT. This CDR3 has 20 amino acids. The CDR3: CASSYIRMTGTQLAKNIQYF. The DNA of the CDR3 is TGTGCCAGCAGTTATATCCGCATGACCGGGACACAACTAGCCAAAAACATTCAGTACTTC.

This clonotype qualifies as medium-sized. V gene TRBV27 combines with J gene TRBJ2-5, with 11 bases aligning to TRBD2. The CDR3 contains 16 residues. Germline CDR1 reads MNHEY; CDR2 reads SMNVEV (reference sequence). J lost 5 bases, V lost 6 bases, and 11 bases had no gene match. The CDR3 nucleotides are TGTGCCAGCAGGACCTATAGCGGGGGGGCCCGGGAGACCCAGTACTTC. Encoded protein: CASRTYSGGARETQYF.

V gene TRBV11-3 combines with J gene TRBJ2-1, with 8 bases that match TRBD1. The CDR3 totals 15 residues. The V and J ends lost 6 bases and 2 bases, in that order; junction bases with no gene match: 6. Germline V lookup: CDR1 SGHNT, CDR2 YENEEA. The CDR3 coding sequence is TGTGCCAGCAGTCCCGACAGGGGACCCTACAATGAGCAGTTCTTC. Protein product: CASSPDRGPYNEQFF.

This clonotype was found a few times. CDR3 bases: TGTGCCAGCAGCTTAAATCAGGGGGAAGAGCAGTACTTC. Translation: CASSLNQGEEQYF. The chain uses TRBV7-2 and TRBJ2-7; TRBD1 aligns across 7 bases. The CDR3 runs 13 residues. Germline CDR1 reads SGHTA; CDR2 reads FQGNSA. With V trimmed by 2 bases and J by 7 bases, 5 bases remained unmatched. Complete variable domain (other parts from reference TRBV7-2 and TRBJ2-7): GAGVSQSPSNKVTEKGKDVELRCDPISGHTALYWYRQSLGQGLEFLIYFQGNSAPDKSGLPSDRFSAERTGGSVSTLTIQRTQQEDSAVYLCASSLNQGEEQYFGPGTRLTVT.

The chain links TRBV6-9 to TRBJ2-3; 8 nucleotides match TRBD2. With 6 bases clipped from V and 2 bases from J, the junction kept 10 bases outside the gene matches. In germline, CDR1 is MNHGY, CDR2 SVAAGI. There are 16 residues in the CDR3. The CDR3 protein is CASSLPAGRDTDTQYF. The CDR3 coding sequence is TGTGCCAGCAGCCTCCCCGCCGGGAGGGACACAGATACGCAGTATTTT.

The chain links TRBV5-1 to TRBJ2-1; the match to TRBD1 covers 10 bases. The ends lost 6 bases at V and 4 bases at J; junction bases unmatched: 7. CDR1 and CDR2 from the germline V gene are SGHRS and YFSETQ. This CDR3 spans 15 amino acids. As DNA, the CDR3 is TGCGCCAGCAACGGCGACAGGGGGCCTTACAATGAGCAGTTCTTC. It specifies CASNGDRGPYNEQFF.

This clonotype was seen only a few times. The V gene is TRBV7-3, the J gene TRBJ2-1, with 9 bases matching TRBD2. J gave up 5 bases and V 3 bases, and 14 bases lay outside the gene matches. Germline CDR1 and CDR2: SGHTA and FQGTGA. CDR3 length: 18 residues. CDR3 nucleotide sequence: TGTGCCAGCAGCTTCCTACCGATTAGCGGGGGAAATAACAATGAGCAGTTCTTC. Encoded protein: CASSFLPISGGNNNEQFF.

This chain uses TRBV5-1 with TRBJ2-4; 9 bases fit TRBD1. The trim removed 3 bases at V and 9 bases at J, leaving 10 bases unmatched. Germline assignment: CDR1 SGHRS and CDR2 YFSETQ. The CDR3 extends over 15 amino acids. CDR3 protein: CASSSVNRGLGIQYF. The CDR3 region has the DNA TGCGCCAGCAGCTCAGTAAACAGGGGGCTGGGCATTCAGTACTTC. Looking up the rest from reference TRBV5-1 and TRBJ2-4 gives the full variable domain: KAGVTQTPRYLIKTRGQQVTLSCSPISGHRSVSWYQQTPGQGLQFLFEYFSETQRNKGNFPGRFSGRQFSNSRSEMNVSTLELGDSALYLCASSSVNRGLGIQYFGAGTRLSVL.